This T cell receptor (beta chain) was obtained from a study of T cell responses to AZD1222 COVID-19 vaccine. Some clones are missing from TCRdb's copy, which holds only in-frame ones; the method was immunoSEQ multiplex PCR. In the table there are 95,000 to 100,000 clones, less than 85% of which are singletons. The CDR3 runs to 13 residues. Deletions cut 6 bases from V and 8 bases from J, with 11 bases between. The chain joins TRBV12-3 or TRBV12-4 to TRBJ1-6, with D unclear. The starting material was peripheral blood, obtained 28 days after the second AZD1222 dose. The receptor's source is an adult who received the AZD1222 COVID-19 vaccine. CDR3 protein: CASRPFWDSPLHF. The CDR3, as DNA: TGTGCCAGCAGGCCATTCTGGGATTCACCCCTCCACTTT.